This T cell receptor beta chain was recovered during a study of CD8 T cells in ankylosing spondylitis. Overall study results and limits: Apparently characteristic of ankylosing spondylitis blood was a TCR beta motif (fewer than ten highly homologous variants).

A remark on this clonotype: Its target is unknown.

Each TCR beta library was made by quantitative 5'-RACE that incorporated molecular barcodes. A single record per CDR3 protein comes from TCRdb applying MiXCR to the 5' RACE reads. The data hold more than 100,000 distinct CDR3 sequences, with 15% to 20% observed a single time. Between the trimmed V and J ends, which lost 8 bases and 1 base, there was a span of 20 bases. CDR1 is ENHRY and CDR2 is SYGVKD in the germline V gene. This CDR3 region has 16 residues. The J gene is TRBJ2-5, the V gene TRBV10-3; maybe TRBD2 (5 bases). This TCR derives from a male donor with ankylosing spondylitis. Sequencing used blood, either unsorted or a sorted T cell fraction (not recorded which). CDR3 sequence (DNA): TGTGCCATCTCGCCCCGGGATTCTAGAAGCCAAGAGACCCAGTACTTC. Encoded protein: CAISPRDSRSQETQYF.